This TCR beta chain emerged from a study of blood T cell repertoires in COVID-19. The method was immunoSEQ multiplex PCR; TCRdb's version includes in-frame clones alone and lacks a portion of them. The table lists some 80,000 clones, 65% to 90% of them singletons, with around 9.6% in the top ten. CDR1 is MNHEY, CDR2 SVGAGI, per germline. Deletions cut 7 bases from V and 5 bases from J, with 16 bases between. The CDR3 length is 14 residues. Seattle's enrolled individuals joined amid active infection and were then monitored longitudinally. The V gene is TRBV6-5, the J gene TRBJ2-3, with D perhaps TRBD1 (6 bases). Sequencing used peripheral blood. This receptor was taken from a man aged 50 to 59 with COVID-19, enrolled during active disease. The CDR3: CASILQGSQDTQYF. The CDR3 DNA is TGTGCCAGCATTTTACAGGGAAGTCAAGATACGCAGTATTTT.